This T cell receptor beta chain was identified during a study of blood T cell repertoires in COVID-19. The wider study: Samples of COVID-19 (acute and convalescent) were obtained from the United States, Italy and Spain.

Libraries were prepared by immunoSEQ multiplex PCR; TCRdb keeps only in-frame clonotypes and omits some of them. The sample yields fewer than 200,000 clones, around 87% seen once. Germline CDR1 is SEHNR and CDR2 is FQNEAQ (reference sequence). This CDR3 contains 16 residues. V dropped 5 bases and J dropped 5 bases, with 16 bases sitting between them. The specimen was peripheral blood. The chain is built from TRBV7-9 and TRBJ1-6; D perhaps matches TRBD1 (6 bases). This clonotype was sampled from a man aged 35-49 years with active or convalescent COVID-19. The CDR3 nucleotides are TGTGCCAGCAGCGAACAGGGAAACATTGATAATTCACCCCTCCACTTT. It yields the protein CASSEQGNIDNSPLHF.